This TCR beta chain was observed in a study of shared clonotypes between healthy human individuals. Study-level points and caveats: The sampled material consisted only of blood, and tissue repertoires are likely to differ. In the sorted subsets, rarefaction showed sequencing was incomplete despite large depth.

The authors loaded roughly 180 ng DNA, around 30,000 T cell genomes, into sorted-subset replicate PCRs. Profiled with immunoSEQ multiplex PCR; TCRdb holds only in-frame clones, not every one. The sample records about 2 million clones, 95% being singletons. A word on this clone: Its antigen is undetermined.

The TCR was taken from a man aged 18 to 35 in good health. Source material: naive CD4+ T cells sorted from blood. Regarding subset: CD45RA+ positively selected.

Here the CDR3 reads CASRVGGRIGYTF. DNA of the CDR3: TGTGCCAGCAGGGTGGGAGGGCGAATCGGCTACACCTTC. The rearrangement links TRBV6-5 to TRBJ1-2; D uncertain. V lost 6 bases, J lost 8 bases, and 16 bases lay in between. The CDR3 runs to 13 residues. Germline CDR1 and CDR2: MNHEY and SVGAGI.